Listed here is a single T cell receptor beta chain. Its antigen is still unknown. The sample originates from a study of long-term antiretroviral therapy in people with HIV. Researchers report immunoSEQ v3.0 was run at survey level. Generated by immunoSEQ multiplex PCR, the TCRdb table keeps only in-frame clones and is missing some. The sample lists around 35,000 clones; 78% were seen once. Participants living with HIV all received treatment in the United States. Findings of the study overall: HIV repertoires had narrower CDR3 length ranges than controls.

This clonotype was sampled from a woman between 50 and 59 years old with HIV. This material consisted of unsorted PBMCs, taken 3.1 years after starting antiretroviral therapy.

The CDR3 is CASSPDRLDGYTF. The CDR3 coding sequence is TGTGCCAGCTCACCTGACAGGTTAGATGGCTACACCTTC. J is TRBJ1-2 and V is TRBV18; maybe TRBD1 (6 bases). Per the germline V gene, CDR1 is KGHSH and CDR2 is LQKENI. This CDR3 spans 13 amino acids. Trimming took off 3 bases at V and 6 bases at J, with 11 bases between the two ends.